This T cell receptor (beta chain) was obtained from a study of shared clonotypes between healthy human individuals. The CDR3 covers 16 residues. Per germline, CDR1 SGHAT and CDR2 FQNNGV. V gave up 2 bases and J gave up 0 bases, with 10 bases separating them. Profiled with immunoSEQ multiplex PCR; TCRdb holds only in-frame clones, not every one. The sample holds about 1 million clones, roughly 70% seen once. The rearrangement joins TRBV11-2 to TRBJ1-4; D is ambiguous. The source is a man younger than 30 in good health. Material for sequencing was memory CD4+ T cells sorted from blood. Subset given: CD45RA-negative fraction. This CDR3 is CASSLTVLATNEKLFF. The DNA for the CDR3 is TGTGCCAGCAGCTTAACCGTACTTGCAACTAATGAAAAACTGTTTTTT. The full variable domain, in which reference TRBV11-2 and TRBJ1-4 provide the parts outside the CDR3, is EAGVAQSPRYKIIEKRQSVAFWCNPISGHATLYWYQQILGQGPKLLIQFQNNGVVDDSQLPKDRFSAERLKGVDSTLKIQPAKLEDSAVYLCASSLTVLATNEKLFFGSGTQLSVL.